This T cell receptor beta chain was obtained from a study of molecular identifiers for immune sequencing clone quantification. Each CDR3 protein is one row after TCRdb ran MiXCR on the PCR reads. Found here are over 60,000 distinct CDR3 sequences, about 19% of them singletons; the top ten hold about 1.5%. This clonotype was observed at least ten times. This TCR was recovered from a human donor in good health. Some libraries in this study had Jurkat cell RNA spiked in. The sequenced sample was naive CD8+ T cells from blood, with Jurkat cell RNA spiked in. As to subset: FACS-sorted CD8+CD4-CCR7+CD45RA+ naive T cells.

The CDR3 loop is CASSMGTMNTEAFF. DNA of the CDR3: TGCGCCAGCAGTATGGGGACAATGAACACTGAAGCTTTCTTT. V and J are TRBV5-1 and TRBJ1-1; a weak D match, TRBD1 (6 bases). V was clipped by 5 bases and J by 0 bases, with 11 bases between them. The V gene's germline CDR1 is SGHRS and CDR2 YFSETQ. This CDR3 region has 14 residues.